This record covers a single T cell receptor (beta chain). This may stem from a read error, because a much larger clone lies one nucleotide away. Trimming shortened V by 1 base and J by 2 bases, and 7 bases separated the two germline ends. The germline V gene encodes CDR1 MGHDK and CDR2 SYGVNS. This CDR3 has 14 residues. The data belong to a study of CD8 T cells in ankylosing spondylitis. Each TCR beta library was made by quantitative 5'-RACE that incorporated molecular barcodes. TCRdb processed the 5' RACE reads anew with MiXCR; each CDR3 protein has one entry. The profile shows around 210,000 distinct CDR3 sequences, around 8% of them singletons.

The receptor was derived from a female donor with ankylosing spondylitis or in good health (not recorded which). The specimen sequenced was blood, either unsorted or a sorted T cell fraction (not recorded which). This chain joins TRBV25-1 and TRBJ2-3, with D uncertain. In DNA, the CDR3 is TGTGCCAGCAGTGAATTCAGACTCACAGATACGCAGTATTTT. Translated, it gives CASSEFRLTDTQYF.